What follows are 22 T cell receptor beta chains derived from one specimen sequenced in a study of T cells in Graves' hyperthyroidism and ophthalmopathy. The source material, RNA transcripts, was used to amplify TCR beta CDR3 regions. First-round RT-PCR targeting the TCR CDR3 was performed with the HTBI primer set. TCRdb passed the multiplex PCR reads through MiXCR, listing each CDR3 protein once. This table holds hundreds of thousands of distinct CDR3 sequences, approximately 25% found once. The sample comprised blood. The receptors were sampled from a woman in her 30s with Graves' ophthalmopathy.

V is TRBV18 and J is TRBJ1-3; D is unresolved. The CDR3 spans 15 residues. Germline CDR1 KGHSH, CDR2 LQKENI. The V gene lost 3 bases and the J gene lost 0 bases, with 9 bases spanning the gap. DNA for the CDR3: TGTGCCAGCTCACCCGTAAAGAGCTCTGGAAACACCATATATTTT. This translates into CASSPVKSSGNTIYF.

A word on this clonotype: Mismatch with germline at one junction end may stem from a read error. CDR3 region: CASSFGPGNSEAFF. The CDR3 bases are TGTGCCAGCAGCTTCGGTCCCGGGAACTCTGAAGCTTTCTTT. This chain links TRBV7-3 with TRBJ1-1; D ambiguous. This CDR3 has 14 amino acids. CDR1 and CDR2 (germline): SGHTA, FQGTGA. Together with reference TRBV7-3 and TRBJ1-1, the CDR3 gives the full variable domain: GAGVSQTPSNKVTEKGKYVELRCDPISGHTALYWYRQSLGQGPEFLIYFQGTGAADDSGLPNDRFFAVRPEGSVSTLKIQRTERGDSAVYLCASSFGPGNSEAFFGQGTRLTVV.

In the case of this clonotype: This may stem from a read error, because a much larger clone lies one nucleotide away. The chain recombines TRBV9 with TRBJ2-2; weak D call: TRBD2 (5 bases). Germline loops: CDR1 SGDLS, CDR2 YYNGEE. This CDR3 is built from 12 residues. CDR3 protein: CASSLPSGELCF. CDR3 in DNA: TGTGCCAGCAGCCTCCCGTCCGGGGAGCTGTGTTTT.

The chain carries TRBV20-1 and TRBJ1-2; D remains unclear. Trimming removed 0 bases at V and 2 bases at J, with 10 bases between. Germline V lookup: CDR1 DFQATT, CDR2 SNEGSKA (reference sequence). CDR3 length: 14 residues. CDR3 protein: CSAREASQNYGYTF. The DNA for the CDR3 is TGCAGTGCTAGAGAGGCCAGCCAAAACTATGGCTACACCTTC.

In this sample, this clonotype turned up many times. The CDR3 region has the DNA TGTGCCAGCAGCTTAGAGTCCGGGGGGATGAAGACCCAGTACTTC. This sequence encodes CASSLESGGMKTQYF. This chain connects TRBV13 to TRBJ2-5, with 7 bases matching TRBD2. Trimming removed 1 base from V and 6 bases from J; junction bases left unmatched: 8. Germline CDR1 PRHDT, CDR2 FYEKMQ (reference sequence). This CDR3 region has 15 residues.

This clonotype was observed at least ten times. This rearrangement joins TRBV27 to TRBJ2-7, with 11 bases identical to TRBD2. With V trimmed by 5 bases and J by 0 bases, 3 bases remained unmatched. This CDR3 has 15 amino acids. Germline CDR1 and CDR2: MNHEY and SMNVEV (reference sequence). The CDR3 protein is CASSKLAGVSYEQYF. DNA for the CDR3: TGTGCCAGCAGTAAACTAGCGGGGGTCTCCTACGAGCAGTACTTC.

This clonotype was observed at least ten times. The chain recombines TRBV11-2 with TRBJ2-5; D unresolved. Looked up from germline, CDR1 is SGHAT and CDR2 is FQNNGV. The CDR3 has 12 amino acids. Trimming shortened V by 2 bases and J by 5 bases, and 6 bases separated the two germline ends. The CDR3 protein is CASSLNGETQYF. CDR3 sequence (DNA): TGTGCCAGCAGCTTAAACGGGGAGACCCAGTACTTC.

This clonotype showed up just once. This sequence joins TRBV20-1 and TRBJ1-3; D gene ambiguous. Between the trimmed V and J ends, which lost 2 bases and 1 base, there was a span of 12 bases. The CDR3 has 15 residues. Germline V gene lookup returns CDR1 DFQATT and CDR2 SNEGSKA (reference sequence). In DNA form, the CDR3 reads TGCAGTGCTAGACCGTCCGGTACATCTGGAAACACCATATATTTT. Protein product: CSARPSGTSGNTIYF.

CDR3 sequence reads: CASSPTTSGRETQYF. Here the CDR3 DNA reads TGTGCCAGCAGCCCCACGACTAGCGGGAGAGAGACCCAGTACTTC. The chain has TRBV7-2 and TRBJ2-5; 12 positions agree with TRBD2. This CDR3 spans 15 amino acids. The V segment lost 5 bases and the J segment 4 bases; nucleotides outside the gene matches: 5. Germline CDR1 reads SGHTA; CDR2 reads FQGNSA.

In this sample, this clonotype turned up many times. The chain recombines TRBV16 with TRBJ1-5; the D is unclear. The V gene lost 1 base and the J gene lost 3 bases, with 7 bases spanning the gap. CDR3 size: 14 residues. The germline V gene has CDR1 KGHSY and CDR2 FQNENV. As DNA, the CDR3 is TGTGCCAGCAGCCAATGGGTATTCAATCAGCCCCAGCATTTT. Encoded protein: CASSQWVFNQPQHF. Full variable domain (rest looked up from reference TRBV16 and TRBJ1-5): GEEVAQTPKHLVRGEGQKAKLYCAPIKGHSYVFWYQQVLKNEFKFLISFQNENVFDETGMPKERFSAKCLPNSPCSLEIQATKLEDSAVYFCASSQWVFNQPQHFGDGTRLSIL.

The sample holds many counts of this clonotype. This chain uses TRBV28 with TRBJ2-6, with unresolved D. CDR1 is MDHEN, CDR2 SYDVKM, per germline. Deletions cut 6 bases from V and 4 bases from J, with 22 bases between. The CDR3 length is 18 residues. The CDR3 spells CASSRRDYTVRGANVLTF. CDR3 DNA: TGTGCCAGCAGCCGACGAGATTACACTGTGCGGGGGGCCAACGTCCTGACTTTC. The whole variable domain, filled in from reference TRBV28 and TRBJ2-6, reads DVKVTQSSRYLVKRTGEKVFLECVQDMDHENMFWYRQDPGLGLRLIYFSYDVKMKEKGDIPEGYSVSREKKERFSLILESASTNQTSMYLCASSRRDYTVRGANVLTFGAGSRLTVL.

This chain uses TRBV6-1 with TRBJ2-7, with 10 nucleotides matching TRBD1. V lost 4 bases to trimming and J lost 2 bases; unmatched junction nucleotides: 5. The CDR3 is 15 amino acids. Per germline, CDR1 MNHNS and CDR2 SASEGT. As DNA, the CDR3 is TGTGCCAGCAGTGGGGACAGGGGAGTCCCCTACGAGCAGTACTTC. Protein: CASSGDRGVPYEQYF.

This sequence joins TRBV24-1 and TRBJ2-2; D perhaps matches TRBD1 (6 bases). In germline, CDR1 is KGHDR, CDR2 SFDVKD. Trimming left V 5 bases short and J 2 bases short, with 11 bases between. The CDR3 extends over 15 amino acids. CDR3 sequence (DNA): TGTGCCACCAGTGCCAGGGGCCCCAACACCGGGGAGCTGTTTTTT. Amino acid sequence: CATSARGPNTGELFF.

In this sample, this clonotype turned up many times. CDR3 nucleotides: TGTGCCAGCAGCCAAGATCGGAGCGGGGGGCCGGAGACCCAGTACTTC. Its translation: CASSQDRSGGPETQYF. The V gene is TRBV3-1, the J gene TRBJ2-5; 9 positions match TRBD2. V was clipped by 0 bases and J by 5 bases; unmatched bases: 7. The V gene's germline CDR1 is LGHDT and CDR2 YNNKEL (reference sequence). The CDR3 length is 16 residues.

This chain joins TRBV6-1 and TRBJ1-2; 7 nucleotides match TRBD1. The CDR3 runs to 15 residues. The ends lost 8 bases at V and 5 bases at J; junction bases unmatched: 14. Germline CDR1 and CDR2: MNHNS and SASEGT. The CDR3 DNA reads TGTGCCAGCGGGTCGACAGGGTCCCTATTTTATGGCTACACCTTC. It yields the protein CASGSTGSLFYGYTF.

The chain is built from TRBV5-1 and TRBJ2-7; D possibly uses TRBD1 or TRBD2 (5 bases each). Germline values: CDR1 SGHRS, CDR2 YFSETQ. The V and J ends lost 4 bases and 5 bases respectively, with 13 bases between them. The CDR3 runs 13 residues. This CDR3 reads CASSRQPGDEQYF. CDR3 coding DNA: TGCGCCAGCAGCCGACAGCCCGGGGACGAGCAGTACTTC.

In this sample, this clonotype turned up many times. This chain joins TRBV6-2 or TRBV6-3 and TRBJ2-2; 9 positions match TRBD1. CDR3 length: 15 amino acids. The V gene end was trimmed by 4 bases and the J gene end by 5 bases; junction bases not matched to a gene: 5. CDR1 MNHEY and CDR2 SVGEGT come from the germline V gene. CDR3 sequence reads: CASSLQGALTGELFF. The CDR3 coding sequence is TGTGCCAGCAGTTTACAGGGGGCGCTGACCGGGGAGCTGTTTTTT.

The chain combines TRBV20-1 with TRBJ2-3; TRBD2 aligns across 15 bases. Trimming cost V 6 bases and J 9 bases; bases outside gene matches: 1. CDR3 length equals 12 residues. Germline V CDR1 and CDR2: DFQATT, SNEGSKA (reference sequence). The CDR3 DNA follows: TGCAGTGCAGGGACTAGCGGGGGGACGCAGTATTTT. Protein product: CSAGTSGGTQYF.

This clonotype was seen a few times. In nucleotides, the CDR3 is TGTGCCAGCAGTTATAAGGGTGCAGCTTTCTTT. This codes for CASSYKGAAFF. The J gene is TRBJ1-1, the V gene TRBV6-5; D call uncertain. Trimming removed 3 bases from V and 10 bases from J, with 9 bases in between. Looked up from germline, CDR1 is MNHEY and CDR2 is SVGAGI. The CDR3 loop spans 11 amino acids.

The rearrangement joins TRBV27 to TRBJ1-3, with a possible D match to TRBD1 (5 bases). CDR3 length: 16 residues. CDR1 MNHEY and CDR2 SMNVEV come from the germline V gene (reference sequence). Trimming took off 3 bases at V and 1 base at J, with 13 bases between the two ends. The DNA for the CDR3 is TGTGCCAGCAGTTTTCTCCTGGGGGGGTCTGGAAACACCATATATTTT. It codes for CASSFLLGGSGNTIYF.

This clonotype was observed a handful of times. This rearrangement joins TRBV2 to TRBJ2-7; D is perhaps TRBD1 (5 bases). The V end lost 6 bases, the J end lost 2 bases, and 11 bases lay between the germline ends. The CDR3 extends over 13 amino acids. Germline CDR1 SNHLY, CDR2 FYNNEI. The CDR3 coding sequence is TGTGCCAGCAGGTCCGGACAAGCCTACGAGCAGTACTTC. This encodes CASRSGQAYEQYF.

The chain joins TRBV25-1 to TRBJ1-2, with 7 bases identical to TRBD1. The V segment lost 2 bases and the J segment 8 bases; nucleotides outside the gene matches: 5. The CDR3 spans 13 residues. Germline V gene sequence: CDR1 MGHDK, CDR2 SYGVNS. CDR3 bases: TGTGCCAGCAGTGAACGGGGGACAGAAGGCTACACCTTC. This encodes CASSERGTEGYTF.